This T cell receptor beta chain was identified in a study of blood T cells in healthy people across ages. Each donor's blood draw was 7.5 to 10 milliliters of peripheral blood. Isolation per sample recovered at least 7 million PBMCs. The second PCR ran roughly 6 to 11 cycles with a sample-barcoded 5' primer and J-beta primers. Each cDNA molecule received a tag from a template-switch adaptor that had 12 random nucleotides. TCRdb processed the 5' RACE reads anew with MiXCR; each CDR3 protein has one entry. The sample consists of roughly 680,000 distinct CDR3 sequences, 52% of them appearing once. Overall study results and limits: The long-lived group displayed more naive CD4+ cells, plus higher diversity, than the aged donors did.

This clonotype was found once. Its antigen is still unknown. The CDR3 runs 13 residues. CDR1 DFQATT and CDR2 SNEGSKA come from the germline V gene (reference sequence). The J segment lost 4 bases and the V segment lost 6 bases, leaving 6 bases of the junction unmatched. The sample consisted of blood. The receptor's source is a woman over 75 in good health. The chain joins TRBV20-1 to TRBJ1-5, with 7 bases identical to TRBD1. CDR3 DNA sequence: TGCAGTGCAATCCCAGGGGGGAATCAGCCCCAGCATTTT. Translating gives CSAIPGGNQPQHF.